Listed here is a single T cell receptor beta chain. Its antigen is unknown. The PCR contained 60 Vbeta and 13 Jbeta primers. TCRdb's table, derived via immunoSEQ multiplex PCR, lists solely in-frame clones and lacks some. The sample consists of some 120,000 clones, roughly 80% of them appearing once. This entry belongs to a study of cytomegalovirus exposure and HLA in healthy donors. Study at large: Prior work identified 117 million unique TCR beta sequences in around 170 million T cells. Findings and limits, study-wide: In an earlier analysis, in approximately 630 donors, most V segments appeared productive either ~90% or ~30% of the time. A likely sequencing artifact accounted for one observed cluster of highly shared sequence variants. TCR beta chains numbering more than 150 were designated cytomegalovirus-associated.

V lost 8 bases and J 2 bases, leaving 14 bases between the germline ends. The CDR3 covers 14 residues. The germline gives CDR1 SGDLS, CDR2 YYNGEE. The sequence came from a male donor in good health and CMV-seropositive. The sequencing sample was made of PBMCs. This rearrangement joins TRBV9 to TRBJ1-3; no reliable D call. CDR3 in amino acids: CASQPRLAGNTIYF. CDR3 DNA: TGTGCCAGTCAACCAAGACTCGCTGGAAACACCATATATTTT.